This T cell receptor beta chain was sequenced during a study of OX40 agonist ivuxolimab in advanced cancers. Study-wide background: Dose-escalation subjects each had hepatocellular carcinoma, melanoma, renal cell or head and neck cancer.

The table lists this clone with a count of one. Antigen: not known. Study results and limitations: CD8+ T cells averaged more expanded clones than CD4+.

The CDR3 loop spans 15 amino acids. From germline, CDR1 is MNHNS and CDR2 SASEGT. V was clipped by 3 bases and J by 6 bases; unmatched bases: 5. Autoimmune disease history or systemic immunosuppression led to patients being barred. The timepoints at which blood was sampled were baseline, cycle 4 day 1, and cycle 7 day 1. The assay was immunoSEQ multiplex PCR, and TCRdb's table has in-frame clones only and misses some. The sample lists 45,000 to 50,000 clones; roughly nine tenths were seen once. This TCR came from an adult with an advanced solid tumor such as melanoma, head and neck, liver or kidney cancer. V gene TRBV6-1 combines with J gene TRBJ2-1; 10 nucleotides line up with TRBD1. This specimen was CD4+ or CD8+ T cells sorted from blood, taken in a trial of the OX40 agonist ivuxolimab. In DNA form, the CDR3 reads TGTGCCAGCAGTGAGGGGACAGGGGAGGTCAATGAGCAGTTCTTC. Its translation: CASSEGTGEVNEQFF.